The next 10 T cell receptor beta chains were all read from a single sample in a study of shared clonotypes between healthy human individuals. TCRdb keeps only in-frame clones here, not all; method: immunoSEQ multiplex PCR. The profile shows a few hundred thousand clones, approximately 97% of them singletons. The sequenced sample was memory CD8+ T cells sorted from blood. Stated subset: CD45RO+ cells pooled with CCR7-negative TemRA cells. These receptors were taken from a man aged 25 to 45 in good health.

The CDR3 loop is CASSLGPQETQYF. CDR3 nucleotides: TGTGCCAGCAGCTTGGGGCCCCAAGAGACCCAGTACTTC. This chain uses TRBV5-4 with TRBJ2-5; no definite D call. The CDR3 covers 13 residues. Germline assignment: CDR1 SGHNT and CDR2 YYREEE (reference sequence). V dropped 0 bases and J dropped 1 base, with 4 bases sitting between them.

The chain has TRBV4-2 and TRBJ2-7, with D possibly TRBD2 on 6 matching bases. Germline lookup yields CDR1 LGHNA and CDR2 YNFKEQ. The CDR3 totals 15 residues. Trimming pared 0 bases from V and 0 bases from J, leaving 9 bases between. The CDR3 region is CASSQDPSVSYEQYF. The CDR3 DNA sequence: TGTGCCAGCAGCCAAGATCCTAGCGTCTCCTACGAGCAGTACTTC.

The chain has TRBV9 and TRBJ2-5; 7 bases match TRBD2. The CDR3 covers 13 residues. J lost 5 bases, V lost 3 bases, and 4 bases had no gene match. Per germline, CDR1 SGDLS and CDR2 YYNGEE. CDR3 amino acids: CASSAGGSETQYF. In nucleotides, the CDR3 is TGTGCCAGCAGCGCGGGAGGTAGTGAGACCCAGTACTTC.

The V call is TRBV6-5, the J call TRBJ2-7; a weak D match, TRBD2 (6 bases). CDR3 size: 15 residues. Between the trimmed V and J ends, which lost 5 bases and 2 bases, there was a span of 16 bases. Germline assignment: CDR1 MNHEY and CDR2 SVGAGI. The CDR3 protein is CASSPPGAPTYEQYF. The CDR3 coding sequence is TGTGCCAGCAGTCCCCCGGGAGCGCCAACCTACGAGCAGTACTTC.

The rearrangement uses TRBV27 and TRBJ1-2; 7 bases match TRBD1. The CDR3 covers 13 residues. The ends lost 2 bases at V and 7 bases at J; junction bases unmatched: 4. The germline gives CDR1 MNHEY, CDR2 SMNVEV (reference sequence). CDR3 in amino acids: CASSLEGAGGYTF. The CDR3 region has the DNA TGTGCCAGCAGTTTAGAGGGGGCCGGTGGCTACACCTTC.

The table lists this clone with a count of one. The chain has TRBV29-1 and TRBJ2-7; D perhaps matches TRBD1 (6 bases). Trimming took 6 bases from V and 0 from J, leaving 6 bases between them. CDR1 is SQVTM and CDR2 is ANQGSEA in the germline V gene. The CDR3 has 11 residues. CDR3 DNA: TGCAGCGTGACAGGCTCCTACGAGCAGTACTTC. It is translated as CSVTGSYEQYF.

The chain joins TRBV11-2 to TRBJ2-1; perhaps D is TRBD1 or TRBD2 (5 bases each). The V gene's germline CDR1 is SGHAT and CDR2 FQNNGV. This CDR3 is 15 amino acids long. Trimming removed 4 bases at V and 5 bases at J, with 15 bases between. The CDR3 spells CASSWTGTPNNEQFF. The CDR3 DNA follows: TGTGCCAGCAGCTGGACCGGGACCCCCAACAATGAGCAGTTCTTC.

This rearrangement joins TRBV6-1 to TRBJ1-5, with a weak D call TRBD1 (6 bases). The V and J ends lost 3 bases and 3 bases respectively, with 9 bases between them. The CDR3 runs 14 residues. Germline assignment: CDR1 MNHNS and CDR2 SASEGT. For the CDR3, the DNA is TGTGCCAGCAGTGACCGGGACAACAATCAGCCCCAGCATTTT. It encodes CASSDRDNNQPQHF.

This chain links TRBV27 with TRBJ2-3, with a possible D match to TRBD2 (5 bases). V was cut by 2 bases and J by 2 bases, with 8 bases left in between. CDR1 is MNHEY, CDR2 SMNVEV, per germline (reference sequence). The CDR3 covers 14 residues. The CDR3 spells CASSLQRNTDTQYF. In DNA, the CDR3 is TGTGCCAGCAGTTTACAGCGGAACACAGATACGCAGTATTTT.

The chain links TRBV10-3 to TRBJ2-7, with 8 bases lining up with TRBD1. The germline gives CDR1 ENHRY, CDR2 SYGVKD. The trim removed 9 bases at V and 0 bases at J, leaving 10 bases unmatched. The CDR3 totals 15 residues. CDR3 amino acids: CAIAGDRGYSYEQYF. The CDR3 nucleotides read TGTGCCATTGCGGGCGACAGGGGTTACTCCTACGAGCAGTACTTC.